This T cell receptor (beta chain) was retrieved from a study of PD-L1 blockade in urothelial cancer. Study details: Prior regimens of chemotherapy numbered 0 to 3 per patient. Study-level points and caveats: Survival was better when pretreatment blood TCR clonality fell below the median.

Concerning this clone itself: The antigen remains undetermined.

Generated by immunoSEQ multiplex PCR, the TCRdb table keeps only in-frame clones and is missing some. The sample has some 120,000 clones; 85% to 95% are singletons. The germline V and J ends were trimmed by 3 bases and 11 bases, with 10 bases remaining between them. Germline CDR1 is MGHDK and CDR2 is SYGVNS. This CDR3 is built from 11 residues. Time point: peripheral blood 6 weeks after treatment start. V is TRBV25-1 and J is TRBJ1-1; a weak D match, TRBD1 (5 bases). Here the sequenced sample was PBMCs, taken around atezolizumab (anti-PD-L1) treatment. The TCR sequence derives from a man aged 55 to 70 with urothelial cancer. The CDR3 sequence: CASSDRDKAFF. DNA for the CDR3: TGTGCCAGCAGTGACAGGGATAAGGCTTTCTTT.